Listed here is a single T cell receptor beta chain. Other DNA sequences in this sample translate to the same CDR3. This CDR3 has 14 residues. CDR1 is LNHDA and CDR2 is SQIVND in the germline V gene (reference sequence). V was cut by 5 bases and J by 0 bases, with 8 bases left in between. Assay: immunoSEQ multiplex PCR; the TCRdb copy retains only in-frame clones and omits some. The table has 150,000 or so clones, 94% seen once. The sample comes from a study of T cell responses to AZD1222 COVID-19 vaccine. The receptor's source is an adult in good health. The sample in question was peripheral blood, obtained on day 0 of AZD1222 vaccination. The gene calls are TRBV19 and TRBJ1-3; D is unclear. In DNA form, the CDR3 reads TGTGCCAGTAGTTTGGGGTCCTCTGGAAACACCATATATTTT. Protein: CASSLGSSGNTIYF.